These 18 T cell receptor beta chains originate from one sample sequenced in a study of blood T cell repertoires in COVID-19. Some clones are missing from TCRdb's copy, which holds only in-frame ones; the method was immunoSEQ multiplex PCR. The data show some 270,000 clones, roughly 89% seen once. The sample comprised PBMCs or T cells enriched from blood (not recorded which). Receptor source: a middle-aged woman who had recovered from COVID-19.

The chain uses TRBV7-6 and TRBJ1-6, with 8 bases fitting TRBD1. The length of the CDR3 is 16 residues. The germline V gene has CDR1 SGHVS and CDR2 FNYEAQ. The trim removed 2 bases at V and 9 bases at J, leaving 9 bases unmatched. For the CDR3, the DNA is TGTGCCAGCAGCTTAAGGACAGGGCCCGAGAGTTCACCCCTCCACTTT. Its translation is CASSLRTGPESSPLHF.

The chain carries TRBV28 and TRBJ1-2; tentative D call: TRBD1 (6 bases). The CDR3 extends over 13 amino acids. Germline assignment: CDR1 MDHEN and CDR2 SYDVKM. Trimming pared 8 bases from V and 2 bases from J, leaving 12 bases between. Here the CDR3 DNA reads TGTGCCAGCGATCGAACAGGGAACTATGGCTACACCTTC. Its protein is CASDRTGNYGYTF.

The gene calls are TRBV5-1 and TRBJ1-2; the D gene is possibly TRBD1 (6 bases). Germline V gives CDR1 SGHRS, CDR2 YFSETQ. There are 15 residues in the CDR3. V gave up 0 bases and J gave up 5 bases, with 14 bases separating them. The CDR3 reads CASSLAGTTSYGYTF. The CDR3 DNA follows: TGCGCCAGCAGCTTGGCAGGGACAACCTCTTATGGCTACACCTTC.

This clone was picked up one time. This chain links TRBV30 with TRBJ2-1, with TRBD1 matching over 9 bases. The germline V gene has CDR1 GTSNPN and CDR2 SVGIG (reference sequence). After removal of 7 bases from V and 3 bases from J, the junction contained 4 bases not matched to a gene. CDR3 length equals 13 residues. The CDR3 DNA reads as TGTGCCTTGGGACAGGGCATCTACAATGAGCAGTTCTTC. This codes for CALGQGIYNEQFF. Full variable domain (missing parts from reference TRBV30 and TRBJ2-1): SQTIHQWPATLVQPVGSPLSLECTVEGTSNPNLYWYRQAAGRGLQLLFYSVGIGQISSEVPQNLSASRPQDRQFILSSKKLLLSDSGFYLCALGQGIYNEQFFGPGTRLTVL.

This clone was found once. The chain employs TRBV9 and TRBJ2-7, with 12 bases lining up with TRBD2. Trimming cost V 4 bases and J 6 bases; bases outside gene matches: 11. CDR3 size: 16 residues. Germline loops: CDR1 SGDLS, CDR2 YYNGEE. The CDR3 bases are TGTGCCAGCAGCTCAGACCCTAGCGGGAGGGGAGGCGAGCAGTACTTC. Encoded protein: CASSSDPSGRGGEQYF.

This sequence joins TRBV20-1 and TRBJ2-7, with D maybe TRBD1 (5 bases). V shed 6 bases and J shed 4 bases, with 10 bases lying between them. Germline assignment: CDR1 DFQATT and CDR2 SNEGSKA (reference sequence). The CDR3 extends over 11 amino acids. The CDR3 nucleotides read TGCAGTGCCGCCCGACAGTACGAGCAGTACTTC. It yields the protein CSAARQYEQYF.

The J gene is TRBJ2-7, the V gene TRBV9; D unresolved. With 4 bases removed from V and 0 bases from J, the gap between germline ends came to 11 bases. The CDR3 is 14 amino acids. Germline V lookup: CDR1 SGDLS, CDR2 YYNGEE. CDR3 sequence: CASSPDTSSYEQYF. The CDR3 coding sequence is TGTGCCAGCAGCCCCGACACGAGCTCCTACGAGCAGTACTTC.

This clone has just a few counts. The genes are TRBV2 and TRBJ2-2, with D perhaps matching TRBD1 (6 bases). Germline CDR1 and CDR2: SNHLY and FYNNEI. V lost 6 bases, J lost 1 base, and 6 bases lay in between. This CDR3 is built from 13 residues. DNA of the CDR3: TGTGCCAGCAGGACAGGGAACACCGGGGAGCTGTTTTTT. Residues: CASRTGNTGELFF.

The chain employs TRBV5-1 and TRBJ2-7; D is unclear. The germline V gene encodes CDR1 SGHRS and CDR2 YFSETQ. V lost 0 bases and J lost 5, with 6 bases in between. This CDR3 comprises 12 residues. The CDR3 coding sequence is TGCGCCAGCAGCTTGGCTGGAGACGAGCAGTACTTC. It is translated as CASSLAGDEQYF. Full variable domain (remainder filled in from reference TRBV5-1 and TRBJ2-7): KAGVTQTPRYLIKTRGQQVTLSCSPISGHRSVSWYQQTPGQGLQFLFEYFSETQRNKGNFPGRFSGRQFSNSRSEMNVSTLELGDSALYLCASSLAGDEQYFGPGTRLTVT.

The chain couples TRBV27 to TRBJ1-5, with 7 bases fitting TRBD1. The V segment lost 6 bases and the J segment 0 bases; nucleotides outside the gene matches: 5. Germline V CDR1 and CDR2: MNHEY, SMNVEV (reference sequence). This CDR3 is 15 amino acids long. The CDR3 nucleotides read TGTGCCAGCAGGGGGGGACAGTATAGCAATCAGCCCCAGCATTTT. It encodes CASRGGQYSNQPQHF.

This chain links TRBV5-1 with TRBJ1-4; unclear D gene. Germline V gives CDR1 SGHRS, CDR2 YFSETQ. Trimming removed 1 base from V and 8 bases from J, with 15 bases in between. The CDR3 length is 15 residues. The CDR3 DNA reads as TGCGCCAGCAGCTTGTCCTCCCCACCCCAGGAAAAACTGTTTTTT. As protein: CASSLSSPPQEKLFF. Full variable domain (remainder filled in from reference TRBV5-1 and TRBJ1-4): KAGVTQTPRYLIKTRGQQVTLSCSPISGHRSVSWYQQTPGQGLQFLFEYFSETQRNKGNFPGRFSGRQFSNSRSEMNVSTLELGDSALYLCASSLSSPPQEKLFFGSGTQLSVL.

This chain joins TRBV4-1 and TRBJ1-4; weak D call: TRBD1 (6 bases). The CDR3 runs to 14 residues. Germline V lookup: CDR1 MGHRA, CDR2 YSYEKL. V was trimmed by 7 bases and J by 7 bases, leaving 16 bases between them. CDR3 protein: CASNFQGRGEKLFF. The CDR3 DNA sequence: TGCGCCAGCAACTTCCAGGGGAGGGGTGAAAAACTGTTTTTT.

The J gene is TRBJ1-2, the V gene TRBV18; D is uncertain. V lost 4 bases to trimming and J lost 1 base, with 13 bases between them. Per the germline V gene, CDR1 is KGHSH and CDR2 is LQKENI. The CDR3 spans 15 residues. CDR3 residues: CASSLDTPLNYGYTF. The CDR3 DNA reads as TGTGCCAGCTCACTCGACACCCCGCTTAACTATGGCTACACCTTC.

The gene calls are TRBV2 and TRBJ2-5, with TRBD1 as a possible D gene (6 bases). The V end was cut by 6 bases, the J end by 0 bases, with 23 bases between. Germline V gives CDR1 SNHLY, CDR2 FYNNEI. CDR3 length equals 18 residues. For the CDR3, the DNA is TGTGCCAGCAGAGTGGATTCTCCCTACAGGGAACACCAAGAGACCCAGTACTTC. The encoded protein is CASRVDSPYREHQETQYF.

The rearrangement joins TRBV19 to TRBJ1-5; a possible D gene is TRBD1 (5 bases). Germline V gives CDR1 LNHDA, CDR2 SQIVND (reference sequence). CDR3 size: 15 residues. Trimming took 3 bases from V and 5 from J, leaving 14 bases between them. The CDR3 reads CASSMWRGRHQPQHF. CDR3 bases: TGTGCCAGTAGTATGTGGAGGGGACGGCATCAGCCCCAGCATTTT.

The chain recombines TRBV4-1 with TRBJ1-3, with TRBD1 identical over 7 bases. Trimming cost V 7 bases and J 7 bases; bases outside gene matches: 1. The CDR3 is 11 residues long. The germline CDR1 and CDR2 sequences are MGHRA and YSYEKL. The CDR3 coding sequence is TGCGCCAGCAAACAGGGGAACACCATATATTTT. Encoded protein: CASKQGNTIYF.

This sequence joins TRBV30 and TRBJ2-2; D is possibly TRBD1 (8 bases). V was shortened by 0 bases and J by 6 bases, with 17 bases between the two germline ends. CDR1 is GTSNPN, CDR2 SVGIG, per germline (reference sequence). The CDR3 spans 16 residues. The CDR3 sequence: CAWSVLGTGGAGELFF. CDR3 DNA sequence: TGTGCCTGGAGTGTACTGGGAACAGGGGGGGCCGGGGAGCTGTTTTTT. The full variable domain, in which reference TRBV30 and TRBJ2-2 provide the parts outside the CDR3, is SQTIHQWPATLVQPVGSPLSLECTVEGTSNPNLYWYRQAAGRGLQLLFYSVGIGQISSEVPQNLSASRPQDRQFILSSKKLLLSDSGFYLCAWSVLGTGGAGELFFGEGSRLTVL.

The chain has TRBV5-1 and TRBJ1-2; 7 bases line up with TRBD1. This CDR3 is 17 amino acids long. Germline V CDR1 and CDR2: SGHRS, YFSETQ. V shed 4 bases, J shed 0 bases, and the junction held 12 bases outside the gene matches. CDR3 coding DNA: TGCGCCAGCAGCCAAGGGACAGTAGTTTTTTCTAACTATGGCTACACCTTC. It translates to CASSQGTVVFSNYGYTF.